These 20 T cell receptor beta chains originate from one sample sequenced in a study of T cell responses to AZD1222 COVID-19 vaccine. Here immunoSEQ multiplex PCR was the method, and the copy in TCRdb shows in-frame clones only, minus some. Counted here are 100,000 to 150,000 clones, 88% occurring once; the ten biggest clones make up approximately 8%. The sequencing here drew on peripheral blood, taken on day 0 of AZD1222 vaccination. Receptor source: an adult in good health.

The chain joins TRBV7-2 to TRBJ2-5, with a tentative D call TRBD2 (6 bases). The V end was cut by 5 bases, the J end by 3 bases, with 13 bases between. The CDR3 length is 14 residues. Germline-derived CDR1 and CDR2 are SGHTA and FQGNSA. CDR3 bases: TGTGCCAGCAGCAGCGCGAGGAGGGAAGAGACCCAGTACTTC. Its translation: CASSSARREETQYF. Complete variable domain (other parts from reference TRBV7-2 and TRBJ2-5): GAGVSQSPSNKVTEKGKDVELRCDPISGHTALYWYRQSLGQGLEFLIYFQGNSAPDKSGLPSDRFSAERTGGSVSTLTIQRTQQEDSAVYLCASSSARREETQYFGPGTRLLVL.

This clone was seen just once. The chain couples TRBV19 to TRBJ1-4; a possible D gene is TRBD1 (5 bases). Germline CDR1 LNHDA, CDR2 SQIVND (reference sequence). The CDR3 is 14 amino acids. The V end lost 9 bases, the J end lost 8 bases, and 19 bases lay between the germline ends. The CDR3 is CASHPGAVGEKLFF. CDR3 DNA sequence: TGTGCCAGCCATCCTGGGGCGGTTGGAGAAAAACTGTTTTTT. Supplemented by reference TRBV19 and TRBJ1-4, the full variable domain reads DGGITQSPKYLFRKEGQNVTLSCEQNLNHDAMYWYRQDPGQGLRLIYYSQIVNDFQKGDIAEGYSVSREKKESFPLTVTSAQKNPTAFYLCASHPGAVGEKLFFGSGTQLSVL.

This chain's CDR3 is CASSSEGKSSYEQYF. The CDR3 DNA is TGTGCCAGCAGTTCTGAGGGGAAGAGCTCCTACGAGCAGTACTTC. The chain combines TRBV27 with TRBJ2-7; D may correspond to TRBD1 or TRBD2 (5 bases each). V lost 4 bases, J lost 0 bases, and 13 bases lay in between. Per the germline V gene, CDR1 is MNHEY and CDR2 is SMNVEV (reference sequence). The CDR3 spans 15 residues.

V usage is TRBV7-2 and J usage is TRBJ2-7, with D perhaps TRBD2 (5 bases). Germline V gene data show CDR1 as SGHTA and CDR2 as FQGNSA. This CDR3 has 14 amino acids. V shed 0 bases and J shed 4 bases, with 10 bases lying between them. CDR3 DNA: TGTGCCAGCAGCTTAGCGGGAGAGTTTTACGAGCAGTACTTC. It translates to CASSLAGEFYEQYF.

This CDR3 is CASSVSAGQMNTEAFF. CDR3 coding DNA: TGTGCCAGCAGTGTGAGCGCAGGCCAAATGAACACTGAAGCTTTCTTT. The V and J genes are TRBV2 and TRBJ1-1; no definite D call. The V gene lost 4 bases and the J gene lost 0 bases, with 15 bases spanning the gap. The CDR3 loop spans 16 amino acids. The V gene's germline CDR1 is SNHLY and CDR2 FYNNEI. The full variable domain, with the rest looked up from reference TRBV2 and TRBJ1-1, is EPEVTQTPSHQVTQMGQEVILRCVPISNHLYFYWYRQILGQKVEFLVSFYNNEISEKSEIFDDQFSVERPDGSNFTLKIRSTKLEDSAMYFCASSVSAGQMNTEAFFGQGTRLTVV.

This chain connects TRBV9 to TRBJ1-3; no firm D call. Between the trimmed V and J ends, which lost 1 base and 0 bases, there was a span of 5 bases. Germline lookup yields CDR1 SGDLS and CDR2 YYNGEE. There are 14 residues in the CDR3. The CDR3 region is CASSVTDSGNTIYF. As DNA, the CDR3 is TGTGCCAGCAGCGTAACAGACTCTGGAAACACCATATATTTT.

The chain carries TRBV30 and TRBJ1-2; perhaps TRBD1 as D (5 bases). The CDR3 sequence is 13 residues long. In germline, CDR1 is GTSNPN, CDR2 SVGIG (reference sequence). The ends were cut back, 0 bases at V and 2 bases at J, with 7 bases in the middle. CDR3 loop: CAWSVGQNYGYTF. The DNA for the CDR3 is TGTGCCTGGAGTGTGGGGCAAAACTATGGCTACACCTTC.

The gene calls are TRBV7-2 and TRBJ1-1; possibly TRBD1 for D (6 bases). CDR1 is SGHTA and CDR2 is FQGNSA in the germline V gene. The V end was cut by 11 bases, the J end by 7 bases, with 26 bases between. The CDR3 spans 15 residues. This CDR3 is CALRRYRDGRDEAFF. As DNA, the CDR3 is TGTGCCTTAAGGAGGTACAGGGATGGGAGGGATGAAGCTTTCTTT.

J is TRBJ2-4 and V is TRBV5-6; 9 positions match TRBD2. This CDR3 spans 16 amino acids. J lost 8 bases, V lost 0 bases, and 9 bases had no gene match. CDR1 and CDR2 (germline): SGHDT, YYEEEE. The CDR3 DNA reads TGTGCCAGCAGCTTGGTGGGTGGCGGGGGGGCGGACATTCAGTACTTC. Its protein product is CASSLVGGGGADIQYF.

This clone came up a few times. The rearrangement links TRBV7-6 to TRBJ1-5; D is unresolved. In germline, CDR1 is SGHVS, CDR2 FNYEAQ. The V and J ends lost 5 bases and 0 bases respectively, with 14 bases between them. This CDR3 comprises 16 residues. The CDR3 DNA is TGTGCCAGCAGCCTAAGGATCGGGATTAGCAATCAGCCCCAGCATTTT. Residues: CASSLRIGISNQPQHF.

The CDR3 DNA reads as TGTGCCAGGGGGACAGGGATCTATGGCTACACCTTC. Its protein product is CARGTGIYGYTF. The V call is TRBV6-5, the J call TRBJ1-2; TRBD1 agrees at 9 bases. Germline V gene data show CDR1 as MNHEY and CDR2 as SVGAGI. This CDR3 comprises 12 residues. V dropped 9 bases and J dropped 4; count of bases not matched to a gene: 3.

The CDR3: CASSLVLAGGGEQYF. As DNA, the CDR3 is TGCGCCAGCAGCTTGGTACTAGCGGGAGGGGGCGAGCAGTACTTC. V and J are TRBV5-1 and TRBJ2-7, with 13 bases that match TRBD2. Germline V gene data show CDR1 as SGHRS and CDR2 as YFSETQ. CDR3 length: 15 amino acids. Unmatched junction bases numbered 3, after V lost 0 bases and J lost 6 bases.

This rearrangement joins TRBV7-2 to TRBJ2-7, with TRBD2 matching 9 bases. V was pared by 2 bases and J by 0 bases, with 8 bases of the junction left unmatched. This CDR3 has 17 residues. Germline values: CDR1 SGHTA, CDR2 FQGNSA. The CDR3 bases are TGTGCCAGCAGCTTAATTCCCAGCGGGGGGACCTCCTACGAGCAGTACTTC. It translates to CASSLIPSGGTSYEQYF. The entire variable domain, with the rest obtained from reference TRBV7-2 and TRBJ2-7, is as follows: GAGVSQSPSNKVTEKGKDVELRCDPISGHTALYWYRQSLGQGLEFLIYFQGNSAPDKSGLPSDRFSAERTGGSVSTLTIQRTQQEDSAVYLCASSLIPSGGTSYEQYFGPGTRLTVT.

For this clone: A junction boundary mismatches the germline segment, possibly from a read error. J is TRBJ1-2 and V is TRBV27, with 9 bases aligning to TRBD1. The length of the CDR3 is 20 residues. Germline CDR1 is MNHEY and CDR2 is SMNVEV (reference sequence). The CDR3 DNA is TGTGCCAGCAGTGTATCCGGGACAGGGTTTTGGGTACCGGCTAACTATGGCTACACCTTC. Translation: CASSVSGTGFWVPANYGYTF.

The chain employs TRBV19 and TRBJ1-2; no definite D call. V was trimmed by 7 bases and J by 1 base, leaving 10 bases between them. Germline CDR1 LNHDA, CDR2 SQIVND (reference sequence). CDR3 size: 13 residues. The CDR3 sequence: CASTVFGNYGYTF. CDR3 bases: TGTGCCAGTACCGTTTTCGGTAACTATGGCTACACCTTC.

The chain employs TRBV10-3 and TRBJ1-2, with D possibly being TRBD1 (6 bases). The CDR3 extends over 13 amino acids. V gave up 7 bases and J gave up 2 bases, with 11 bases separating them. Germline values: CDR1 ENHRY, CDR2 SYGVKD. CDR3 amino acids: CAITDRLNYGYTF. The CDR3 coding sequence is TGTGCCATCACTGACAGGTTAAACTATGGCTACACCTTC.

Written as DNA, the CDR3 is TGTGCCAGCTCACCACCCTCCACCGGACAGACCTTCTTGCCCCAGCATTTT. Protein sequence: CASSPPSTGQTFLPQHF. V usage is TRBV18 and J usage is TRBJ1-5; tentatively, D is TRBD1 (6 bases). The CDR3 has 17 residues. Trimming removed 0 bases from V and 9 bases from J, with 21 bases in between. Germline values: CDR1 KGHSH, CDR2 LQKENI.

The J gene is TRBJ1-3, the V gene TRBV7-9, with D perhaps matching TRBD1 (6 bases). Germline loops: CDR1 SEHNR, CDR2 FQNEAQ (reference sequence). V lost 0 bases to trimming and J lost 0 bases, with 6 bases between them. The CDR3 runs 15 residues. The CDR3 protein is CASSLAGHSGNTIYF. The CDR3 coding sequence is TGTGCCAGCAGCTTAGCGGGACACTCTGGAAACACCATATATTTT.

The chain uses TRBV19 and TRBJ1-6; 9 bases agree with TRBD1. In germline, CDR1 is LNHDA, CDR2 SQIVND (reference sequence). The CDR3 extends over 14 amino acids. Germline trimming cut 9 bases from V and 10 bases from J; bases unmatched to any gene: 10. This chain's CDR3 is CASTGGQGRSPLHF. The CDR3 region has the DNA TGTGCCAGCACCGGGGGACAGGGAAGATCACCCCTCCACTTT. The full variable domain, rest sourced from reference TRBV19 and TRBJ1-6, is DGGITQSPKYLFRKEGQNVTLSCEQNLNHDAMYWYRQDPGQGLRLIYYSQIVNDFQKGDIAEGYSVSREKKESFPLTVTSAQKNPTAFYLCASTGGQGRSPLHFGNGTRLTVT.

This clone is a singleton in its sample. The chain is built from TRBV6-5 and TRBJ2-7; D tentatively reads TRBD1 or TRBD2 (6 bases each). Trimming pared 10 bases from V and 0 bases from J, leaving 16 bases between. The CDR3 covers 14 residues. CDR1 is MNHEY, CDR2 SVGAGI, per germline. Here the CDR3 reads CATRGTASSYEQYF. CDR3 in DNA: TGTGCCACAAGGGGGACTGCGAGCTCCTACGAGCAGTACTTC.